This TCR beta chain was recovered during a study of regulatory T cells in long-lasting Graves disease. The time point was: newly diagnosed GD, antithyroid drugs for less than 3 months. The TCR library was prepared using RNA isolated from PBMCs. Doctors identified Graves' disease using the American Thyroid Association guidelines. This clonotype was counted at least ten times. Library construction for TCR beta used iRepertoire HTBI primers and Arm-PCR of CDR3 regions. TCRdb reprocessed the multiplex PCR reads with MiXCR, giving one entry per CDR3 protein. The sample has over 450,000 distinct CDR3 sequences; around 13% are singletons. These same records also appear under a second study, on T cells in Graves' hyperthyroidism and ophthalmopathy.

This specimen was peripheral blood mononuclear cells (PBMCs), taken at new diagnosis, from a patient treated with antithyroid drugs. This TCR was sampled from a woman aged 25 to 39 with Graves disease.

Here the CDR3 DNA reads TGTGCCAGCAGCTTATTCTCGCGGGAGGGCCTCGGGGAGCTGTTTTTT. The encoded protein is CASSLFSREGLGELFF. J is TRBJ2-2 and V is TRBV7-9, with TRBD2 identical over 9 bases. The length of the CDR3 is 16 residues. Germline V gene data show CDR1 as SEHNR and CDR2 as FQNEAQ (reference sequence). V lost 2 bases and J lost 7; bases outside the gene matches: 8.